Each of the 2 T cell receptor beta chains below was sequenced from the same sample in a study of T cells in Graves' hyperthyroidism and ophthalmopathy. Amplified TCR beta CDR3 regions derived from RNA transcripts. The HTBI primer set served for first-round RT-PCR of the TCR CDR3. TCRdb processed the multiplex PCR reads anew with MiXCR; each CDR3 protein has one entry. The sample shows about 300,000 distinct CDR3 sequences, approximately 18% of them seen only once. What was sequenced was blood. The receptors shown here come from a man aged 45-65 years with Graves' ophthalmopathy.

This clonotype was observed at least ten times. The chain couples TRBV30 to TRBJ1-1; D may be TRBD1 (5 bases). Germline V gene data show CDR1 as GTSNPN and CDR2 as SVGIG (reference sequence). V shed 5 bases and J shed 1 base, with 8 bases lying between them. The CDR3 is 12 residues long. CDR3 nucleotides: TGTGCCTGGGCAGGACAGAACACTGAAGCTTTCTTT. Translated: CAWAGQNTEAFF.

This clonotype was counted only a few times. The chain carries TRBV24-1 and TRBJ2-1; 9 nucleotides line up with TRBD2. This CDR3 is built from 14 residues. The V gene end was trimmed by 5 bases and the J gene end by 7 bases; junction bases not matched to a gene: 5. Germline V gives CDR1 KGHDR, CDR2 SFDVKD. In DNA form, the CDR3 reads TGTGCCACCAGTGGTAGCGGGAGTGAGAATGAGCAGTTCTTC. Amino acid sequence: CATSGSGSENEQFF.